This T cell receptor beta chain was identified in a study of shared clonotypes between healthy human individuals. Looking at the study overall: Each donor's CD4 naive and CD4 memory cells filled three plates apiece, CD8 naive two, and CD8 memory one.

This clone was seen ten or more times. In the original processing: ImmunoSEQ output lacked quality scores and full-length reads, limiting matched filtering. Sequencing used immunoSEQ multiplex PCR; TCRdb keeps in-frame clones, though not all of them. V and J calls and clone size follow that table, whereas D and trimming were derived from the DNA. In the table there are roughly 1,000,000 clones, approximately 80% of which are singletons. V dropped 0 bases and J dropped 3 bases, with 7 bases sitting between them. This CDR3 is 14 amino acids long. Germline assignment: CDR1 SGHRS and CDR2 YFSETQ. Healthy and HIV-negative, the adult donors had no recent acute infections or vaccinations.

The sequencing sample was made of memory CD4+ T cells from PBMCs. Subset specified: CD45RA-negative fraction. The chain is built from TRBV5-1 and TRBJ1-5, with D hard to call. The TCR sequence derives from a man between 18 and 35 years old in good health. Some clones in this sample may be carry-over from other donors' samples. This CDR3 is CASSLGASNQPQHF. CDR3 DNA sequence: TGCGCCAGCAGCTTGGGGGCTTCCAATCAGCCCCAGCATTTT.